The next 24 T cell receptor beta chains were all read from a single sample in a study of molecular identifiers for immune sequencing clone quantification. TCRdb re-called the PCR reads with MiXCR, one entry per CDR3 protein. In the table there are a few hundred thousand distinct CDR3 sequences, about 22% of which are singletons. The sequenced material came from naive CD8+ T cells from blood, with Jurkat cell RNA spiked in. The subset is: FACS-sorted CD8+CD4-CCR7+CD45RA+ naive T cells. These TCRs come from a human donor in good health. Some libraries in this study had Jurkat cell RNA spiked in.

Note on this clonotype: This may arise from a read error, as a much more abundant clone is one base away. The conserved phenylalanine or tryptophan is not found at the CDR3 terminus, so this likely reflects a read error. J is TRBJ1-1 and V is TRBV6-4; 7 bases are shared with TRBD1. The ends lost 5 bases at V and 4 bases at J; junction bases unmatched: 4. This CDR3 spans 13 amino acids. In germline, CDR1 is MRHNA, CDR2 SNTAGT. The CDR3 nucleotides are TGTGCCAGCAGTTTTTACAGGGGCACTGAAGCTTTCTCT. Encoded protein: CASSFYRGTEAFS.

There are a few counts of this clonotype. The rearrangement joins TRBV27 to TRBJ2-5, with 10 nucleotides matching TRBD2. The germline V gene has CDR1 MNHEY and CDR2 SMNVEV (reference sequence). The J segment lost 6 bases and the V segment lost 5 bases, leaving 6 bases of the junction unmatched. The CDR3 is made up of 14 amino acids. CDR3 nucleotide sequence: TGTGCCAGCAGTAAAGAGGGACTAGCGCAGACCCAGTACTTC. Translating gives CASSKEGLAQTQYF.

V gene TRBV27 combines with J gene TRBJ1-1, with a possible D match to TRBD1 (6 bases). CDR3 length: 13 amino acids. The V end lost 5 bases, the J end lost 7 bases, and 14 bases lay between the germline ends. Per germline, CDR1 MNHEY and CDR2 SMNVEV (reference sequence). CDR3 in DNA: TGTGCCAGCAGTCCCCGGACAGTGAATGAAGCTTTCTTT. Protein: CASSPRTVNEAFF.

This clonotype was recorded at least ten times. V is TRBV28 and J is TRBJ2-5; TRBD1 might be the D (5 bases). V lost 5 bases and J 5 bases, leaving 21 bases between the germline ends. The germline gives CDR1 MDHEN, CDR2 SYDVKM. The CDR3 is 16 residues long. The CDR3 region is CASSPVYQGLEETQYF. For the CDR3, the DNA is TGTGCCAGCAGTCCGGTGTATCAGGGTTTGGAGGAGACCCAGTACTTC.

About this clonotype itself: A much larger clone differs by one base, so this may be a read error. Because it lacks the conserved phenylalanine or tryptophan at the end, this CDR3 is likely a read error. This chain uses TRBV15 with TRBJ1-4; D is unresolved. Trimming stripped 3 bases from V and 0 bases from J, with 8 bases between. The CDR3 length is 15 residues. Germline assignment: CDR1 LNHNV and CDR2 YYDKDF (reference sequence). The CDR3 sequence: CATSSRLATNEKLFL. As DNA, the CDR3 is TGTGCCACCAGCAGCCGCCTTGCAACTAATGAAAAACTGTTTCTT.

The chain combines TRBV5-3 with TRBJ2-7; 11 bases are a match to TRBD2. TRBV5-3 carries the ORF label, with uncertain function. This CDR3 has 15 amino acids. The CDR3 nucleotides are TGTGTCAGCAGCTTGGCTAGCGGGAGGTCTTACGAGCAGTACTTC. Translation: CVSSLASGRSYEQYF.

The genes are TRBV5-4 and TRBJ2-7; a possible D gene is TRBD2 (5 bases). The germline V and J ends were trimmed by 8 bases and 6 bases, with 12 bases remaining between them. The germline V gene has CDR1 SGHNT and CDR2 YYREEE (reference sequence). This CDR3 spans 11 amino acids. CDR3 DNA: TGTGCCAGTCGGGCGGGCGGCGAGCAGTACTTC. It encodes CASRAGGEQYF. The full variable domain, rest sourced from reference TRBV5-4 and TRBJ2-7, is ETGVTQSPTHLIKTRGQQVTLRCSSQSGHNTVSWYQQALGQGPQFIFQYYREEENGRGNFPPRFSGLQFPNYSSELNVNALELDDSALYLCASRAGGEQYFGPGTRLTVT.

This clonotype was recorded many times. The CDR3, as DNA: TGTGCCAGCAGTGACAGGGGACAAGAGACCCAGTACTTC. It specifies CASSDRGQETQYF. The chain combines TRBV6-2 or TRBV6-3 with TRBJ2-5; 8 bases are shared with TRBD1. The CDR3 is made up of 13 amino acids. V shed 5 bases, J shed 2 bases, and the junction held 1 base outside the gene matches. Germline CDR1 and CDR2: MNHEY and SVGEGT.

The gene calls are TRBV19 and TRBJ1-1, with 7 bases aligning to TRBD1. V lost 5 bases, J lost 4 bases, and 4 bases stayed unmatched. Germline CDR1 and CDR2: LNHDA and SQIVND (reference sequence). The CDR3 consists of 13 residues. The CDR3 DNA follows: TGTGCCAGTAGTGACAGGGTAGGCACTGAAGCTTTCTTT. Translated, it gives CASSDRVGTEAFF.

A note on this clonotype: This may be a read error, as it is one base from a much larger clone. This rearrangement joins TRBV30 to TRBJ1-5; maybe TRBD1 (5 bases). CDR3 length: 14 residues. The germline V and J ends were trimmed by 1 base and 5 bases, with 12 bases remaining between them. From germline, CDR1 is GTSNPN and CDR2 SVGIG (reference sequence). CDR3 DNA: TGTGCCTGGAGTGAAGGACAAACGCATCAGCCCCAGCATTTT. It translates to CAWSEGQTHQPQHF.

This clonotype was observed a handful of times. The chain couples TRBV27 to TRBJ1-2; D not certain. V lost 4 bases and J lost 0, with 9 bases in between. Germline assignment: CDR1 MNHEY and CDR2 SMNVEV (reference sequence). This CDR3 has 14 residues. The CDR3 reads CASSWGRANYGYTF. The CDR3 bases are TGTGCCAGCAGTTGGGGTCGGGCTAACTATGGCTACACCTTC.

This clonotype occurred many times. J is TRBJ1-1 and V is TRBV28; D uncertain. The germline gives CDR1 MDHEN, CDR2 SYDVKM. The CDR3 runs 12 residues. V was clipped by 7 bases and J by 5 bases, with 11 bases between them. In nucleotides, the CDR3 is TGTGCCAGCACCGGCCGGAGAACTGAAGCTTTCTTT. Translating gives CASTGRRTEAFF.

This clonotype was picked up a small number of times. The chain is built from TRBV30 and TRBJ2-7, with 7 positions matching TRBD1. V lost 2 bases and J lost 2; bases outside the gene matches: 6. The germline CDR1 and CDR2 sequences are GTSNPN and SVGIG (reference sequence). There are 14 residues in the CDR3. This chain's CDR3 is CAWSMDRRPYEQYF. CDR3 bases: TGTGCCTGGAGTATGGACAGGAGACCCTACGAGCAGTACTTC.

Comments on this clonotype: Given a much more abundant clone one base away, this may be a read error. V and J are TRBV7-6 and TRBJ2-7; TRBD1 might be the D (5 bases). This CDR3 contains 14 residues. Per the germline V gene, CDR1 is SGHVS and CDR2 is FNYEAQ. The V end lost 4 bases, the J end lost 2 bases, and 12 bases lay between the germline ends. The CDR3 here is CASSSVDSPYEQYF. CDR3 nucleotide sequence: TGTGCCAGCAGCTCCGTCGACAGCCCCTACGAGCAGTACTTC.

The V gene is TRBV5-5, the J gene TRBJ1-6; TRBD1 is a possible D gene (5 bases). The CDR3 has 15 amino acids. The germline V gene has CDR1 SGHKS and CDR2 YYEKEE (reference sequence). V was shortened by 1 base and J by 8 bases, with 13 bases between the two germline ends. CDR3 sequence reads: CASSLLFLGDSPLHF. CDR3 bases: TGTGCCAGCAGCTTGCTTTTTCTAGGGGATTCACCCCTCCACTTT.

Remarks on this clonotype: This sequence may be a read error, since a much larger clone differs from it by one base. The chain couples TRBV9 to TRBJ2-2, with TRBD2 matching over 13 bases. The junction had 12 bases not matched to a gene; V was cut back by 3 bases and J by 1 base. The germline V gene encodes CDR1 SGDLS and CDR2 YYNGEE. The CDR3 has 20 residues. This CDR3 is CASSGGLAGEWALNTGELFF. The CDR3 DNA sequence: TGTGCCAGCAGCGGTGGACTAGCGGGAGAATGGGCCTTGAACACCGGGGAGCTGTTTTTT.

This chain connects TRBV7-8 to TRBJ2-7, with TRBD2 matching 9 bases. CDR1 and CDR2 from the germline V gene are SGHVS and FQNEAQ. J lost 3 bases, V lost 0 bases, and 6 bases had no gene match. This CDR3 is built from 16 residues. This CDR3 reads CASSLAERGVVYEQYF. CDR3 nucleotide sequence: TGTGCCAGCAGCTTAGCGGAGCGGGGGGTCGTCTACGAGCAGTACTTC.

There are many counts of this clonotype. The genes are TRBV5-8 and TRBJ2-3; maybe TRBD1 (7 bases). V lost 1 base and J 4 bases, leaving 16 bases between the germline ends. The CDR3 totals 16 residues. Germline CDR1 reads SGHTS; CDR2 reads YDEGEE. CDR3 amino acids: CASSLSVRGVADTQYF. The DNA for the CDR3 is TGTGCCAGCAGCTTGTCCGTCAGGGGGGTCGCAGATACGCAGTATTTT.

Concerning this clonotype itself: This may come from a read error, since a much larger clone is one base off. The chain has TRBV28 and TRBJ1-1; D ambiguous. Trimming stripped 3 bases from V and 1 base from J, with 12 bases between. This CDR3 has 15 amino acids. Germline V gives CDR1 MDHEN, CDR2 SYDVKM. CDR3 protein: CASSLAQLTNTEAFF. For the CDR3, the DNA is TGTGCCAGCAGTTTGGCACAGCTAACGAACACTGAAGCTTTCTTT.

Points on this clonotype: A read error may explain this, as a much larger clone is one base away. The gene calls are TRBV4-2 and TRBJ2-7; no definite D call. The germline V gene has CDR1 LGHNA and CDR2 YNFKEQ. The length of the CDR3 is 13 residues. For the CDR3, the DNA is TGTGGCAGCAGCCAAGAGAAGTCAGTCGAGCAGTACTTC. Its translation: CGSSQEKSVEQYF.

This clonotype has ten or more counts. DNA for the CDR3: TGTGCCGGGGACCCGGCAGATACGCAGTATTTT. This sequence encodes CAGDPADTQYF. The rearrangement uses TRBV2 and TRBJ2-3, with D perhaps TRBD1 or TRBD2 (5 bases each). Germline V gene lookup returns CDR1 SNHLY and CDR2 FYNNEI. The CDR3 covers 11 residues. Between the trimmed V and J ends, which lost 11 bases and 4 bases, there was a span of 10 bases. Full variable domain (remainder filled in from reference TRBV2 and TRBJ2-3): EPEVTQTPSHQVTQMGQEVILRCVPISNHLYFYWYRQILGQKVEFLVSFYNNEISEKSEIFDDQFSVERPDGSNFTLKIRSTKLEDSAMYFCAGDPADTQYFGPGTRLTVL.

This clonotype was seen ten or more times. CDR3 protein: CASSQDGYSSYNEQFF. CDR3 DNA sequence: TGTGCCAGCAGCCAAGACGGTTATAGCTCCTACAATGAGCAGTTCTTC. V usage is TRBV14 and J usage is TRBJ2-1; D uncertain. The CDR3 is 16 amino acids. V lost 0 bases and J lost 0, with 9 bases in between. From germline, CDR1 is SGHDN and CDR2 FVKESK.

In this sample, this clonotype turned up many times. The chain has TRBV29-1 and TRBJ1-3, with 11 bases identical to TRBD1. Germline V CDR1 and CDR2: SQVTM, ANQGSEA. The CDR3 loop spans 17 amino acids. The J segment lost 1 base and the V segment lost 2 bases, leaving 7 bases of the junction unmatched. The CDR3 DNA follows: TGCAGCGTTGAATTAGCGGACAGGGGGCGTTCTGGAAACACCATATATTTT. Encoded protein: CSVELADRGRSGNTIYF.

Notes on this clonotype: One end of the junction varies from germline; a read error may be responsible. V and J are TRBV28 and TRBJ1-5, with D tentatively TRBD1 (6 bases). The germline CDR1 and CDR2 sequences are MDHEN and SYDVKM. The CDR3 covers 16 residues. CDR3 sequence reads: CASTPGQILSTQPQHF. The DNA for the CDR3 is TGTGCCAGCACCCCGGGACAAATCCTGAGCACTCAGCCCCAGCATTTT.